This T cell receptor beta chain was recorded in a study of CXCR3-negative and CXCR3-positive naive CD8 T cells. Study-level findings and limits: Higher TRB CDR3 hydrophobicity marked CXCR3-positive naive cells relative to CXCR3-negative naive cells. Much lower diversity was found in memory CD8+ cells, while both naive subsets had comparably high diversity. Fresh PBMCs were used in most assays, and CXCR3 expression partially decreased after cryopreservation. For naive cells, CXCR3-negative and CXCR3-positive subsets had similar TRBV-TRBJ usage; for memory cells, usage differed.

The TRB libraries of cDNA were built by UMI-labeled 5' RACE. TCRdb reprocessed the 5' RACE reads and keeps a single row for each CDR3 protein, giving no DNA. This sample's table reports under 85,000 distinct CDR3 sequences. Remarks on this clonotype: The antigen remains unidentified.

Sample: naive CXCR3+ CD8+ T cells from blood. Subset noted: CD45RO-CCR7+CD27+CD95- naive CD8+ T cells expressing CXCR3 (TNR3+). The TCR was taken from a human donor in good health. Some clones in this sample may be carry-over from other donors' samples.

CDR3: CSVEGQGDYEQYF. This chain links TRBV29-1 with TRBJ2-7; as DNA is missing, the TRBD1 call by TCRdb cannot be tested. The CDR3 loop spans 13 amino acids. Germline values: CDR1 SQVTM, CDR2 ANQGSEA.